These 30 T cell receptor beta chains were all obtained from the same sample, sequenced in a study of blood T cell repertoires in COVID-19. The data were produced by immunoSEQ multiplex PCR, yet TCRdb's version contains in-frame clones alone and is incomplete. The repertoire includes 200,000 to 300,000 clones, 75% to 90% of them detected once, and roughly 2% sits in the top ten. Material for sequencing was peripheral blood. All receptors come from a man under 40 with active or convalescent COVID-19.

This clone was seen once. The J gene is TRBJ2-3, the V gene TRBV15; D remains ambiguous. CDR3 size: 17 residues. CDR1 is LNHNV and CDR2 is YYDKDF in the germline V gene (reference sequence). V was clipped by 0 bases and J by 6 bases, with 19 bases between them. CDR3 sequence: CATSRDRPGLSPDTQYF. As DNA, the CDR3 is TGTGCCACCAGCAGAGATCGACCAGGATTAAGTCCCGATACGCAGTATTTT.

As concerns this clone: The sample holds other DNA sequences that translate to the same CDR3. The chain recombines TRBV6-5 with TRBJ2-1; a weak D match, TRBD2 (6 bases). Germline lookup yields CDR1 MNHEY and CDR2 SVGAGI. The CDR3 totals 15 residues. Between the trimmed V and J ends, which lost 0 bases and 1 base, there was a span of 7 bases. The CDR3 loop reads CASSYSGGSYNEQFF. DNA of the CDR3: TGTGCCAGCAGTTACTCGGGGGGATCCTACAATGAGCAGTTCTTC.

In its sample, this clone was seen once. The chain combines TRBV11-2 with TRBJ2-5; the D gene is possibly TRBD2 (6 bases). Trimming removed 2 bases at V and 5 bases at J, with 15 bases between. The CDR3 has 15 residues. The germline V gene has CDR1 SGHAT and CDR2 FQNNGV. The CDR3 sequence is CASSLYASAVETQYF. DNA for the CDR3: TGTGCCAGCAGCTTATATGCTAGCGCGGTGGAGACCCAGTACTTC. Supplemented by reference TRBV11-2 and TRBJ2-5, the full variable domain reads EAGVAQSPRYKIIEKRQSVAFWCNPISGHATLYWYQQILGQGPKLLIQFQNNGVVDDSQLPKDRFSAERLKGVDSTLKIQPAKLEDSAVYLCASSLYASAVETQYFGPGTRLLVL.

As to this clone: Other DNA sequences within the sample encode an identical CDR3. This chain joins TRBV4-2 and TRBJ2-2; 7 nucleotides match TRBD2. The germline V gene encodes CDR1 LGHNA and CDR2 YNFKEQ. The V and J ends lost 1 base and 3 bases, in that order; junction bases with no gene match: 5. The CDR3 totals 16 residues. The CDR3 DNA is TGTGCCAGCAGCCAAGGTTCCGGGGGGTACACCGGGGAGCTGTTTTTT. This translates into CASSQGSGGYTGELFF.

The chain employs TRBV6-1 and TRBJ2-7; no definite D call. V lost 2 bases, J lost 3 bases, and 17 bases lay in between. The germline V gene encodes CDR1 MNHNS and CDR2 SASEGT. CDR3 size: 16 residues. The CDR3 nucleotides are TGTGCCAGCAGTGAACTAGATACTCAAACTTACTACGAGCAGTACTTC. Amino acids: CASSELDTQTYYEQYF.

The rearrangement uses TRBV12-3 or TRBV12-4 and TRBJ1-2; tentative D call: TRBD1 (6 bases). The CDR3 loop spans 13 amino acids. The ends were cut back, 3 bases at V and 8 bases at J, with 13 bases in the middle. The CDR3 region has the DNA TGTGCCAGCAGTTTGGCAGGGGTGGGAGGCTACACCTTC. Its translation is CASSLAGVGGYTF.

The rearrangement links TRBV3-1 (or the pseudogene TRBV3-2) to TRBJ1-1; D remains unclear. The CDR3 spans 15 residues. The germline gives CDR1 LGHDT, CDR2 YNNKEL (reference sequence). V was trimmed by 4 bases and J by 4 bases, leaving 16 bases between them. The CDR3 region is CASSPSRLSGTEAFF. In DNA, the CDR3 is TGTGCCAGCAGCCCAAGTAGACTCTCGGGCACTGAAGCTTTCTTT.

V usage is TRBV6-1 and J usage is TRBJ1-2; D call uncertain. The germline V gene encodes CDR1 MNHNS and CDR2 SASEGT. CDR3 length: 14 residues. V lost 3 bases and J lost 8, with 16 bases in between. The CDR3 DNA sequence: TGTGCCAGCAGTGACCCCGGGAGGGCGGAGGGCTACACCTTC. Encoded protein: CASSDPGRAEGYTF.

V gene TRBV5-4 combines with J gene TRBJ1-2, with no clear D. There are 16 residues in the CDR3. V was clipped by 0 bases and J by 3 bases, with 15 bases between them. Germline loops: CDR1 SGHNT, CDR2 YYREEE (reference sequence). As DNA, the CDR3 is TGTGCCAGCAGCTTGGTCCCCCCAAGGCGGGACTATGGCTACACCTTC. Translated: CASSLVPPRRDYGYTF.

The chain links TRBV6-5 to TRBJ1-1; 7 bases align to TRBD1. The CDR3 sequence is 15 residues long. Losses at the gene ends were 2 bases for V and 4 bases for J; bases not matched to a gene: 7. Germline loops: CDR1 MNHEY, CDR2 SVGAGI. CDR3 DNA sequence: TGTGCCAGCAGTTACGACCCGACAGGGTTCACTGAAGCTTTCTTT. Amino acid sequence: CASSYDPTGFTEAFF.

The chain combines TRBV30 with TRBJ2-7; 9 nucleotides align to TRBD1. With 3 bases clipped from V and 6 bases from J, the junction kept 12 bases outside the gene matches. The germline CDR1 and CDR2 sequences are GTSNPN and SVGIG (reference sequence). CDR3 length: 15 residues. This CDR3 is CAWSERDREVSEQYF. CDR3 DNA sequence: TGTGCCTGGAGCGAAAGGGACAGGGAAGTTTCCGAGCAGTACTTC.

The chain couples TRBV11-2 to TRBJ1-1, with D perhaps TRBD1 (5 bases). Germline CDR1 is SGHAT and CDR2 is FQNNGV. V lost 3 bases and J lost 9, with 17 bases in between. This CDR3 has 14 amino acids. The CDR3 region is CASSLAGGTGQAFF. The CDR3 DNA is TGTGCCAGCAGCTTGGCCGGGGGGACCGGTCAAGCTTTCTTT.

CDR3 DNA sequence: TGTGCCAGCAGTGAAGTAGGGGGGGAAGGCGAGCAGTACTTC. It encodes CASSEVGGEGEQYF. The V and J genes are TRBV6-1 and TRBJ2-7; a possible D gene is TRBD2 (7 bases). Trimming cost V 1 base and J 6 bases, with 13 bases left between them. CDR1 and CDR2 (germline): MNHNS, SASEGT. This CDR3 spans 14 amino acids.

The chain carries TRBV9 and TRBJ2-5, with TRBD2 identical over 14 bases. CDR1 and CDR2 (germline): SGDLS, YYNGEE. With 0 bases clipped from V and 1 base from J, the junction kept 5 bases outside the gene matches. This CDR3 comprises 18 residues. Here the CDR3 reads CASSVDGTSGGPQETQYF. The DNA of the CDR3 is TGTGCCAGCAGCGTAGACGGGACTAGCGGGGGCCCCCAAGAGACCCAGTACTTC.

Regarding this clone: This sample also contains other DNA sequences that code for the same CDR3. This chain links TRBV6-5 with TRBJ2-7; 7 bases align to TRBD1. Trimming took 0 bases from V and 2 from J; bases not matched to a gene: 4. The CDR3 contains 15 residues. The V gene's germline CDR1 is MNHEY and CDR2 SVGAGI. Here the CDR3 DNA reads TGTGCCAGCAGTTACTCCGGGACAGCTACCTACGAGCAGTACTTC. It yields the protein CASSYSGTATYEQYF.

The chain links TRBV30 to TRBJ2-1; TRBD1 aligns across 8 bases. Looked up from germline, CDR1 is GTSNPN and CDR2 is SVGIG (reference sequence). V was pared by 3 bases and J by 10 bases, with 5 bases of the junction left unmatched. The CDR3 has 12 residues. CDR3 protein: CAWSGQGIEQFF. The CDR3 DNA follows: TGTGCCTGGAGCGGACAGGGTATCGAGCAGTTCTTC.

The V gene is TRBV7-9, the J gene TRBJ2-2, with 7 bases that match TRBD2. The CDR3 runs to 16 residues. V shed 5 bases, J shed 5 bases, and the junction held 11 bases outside the gene matches. Germline assignment: CDR1 SEHNR and CDR2 FQNEAQ (reference sequence). CDR3 nucleotide sequence: TGTGCCAGCAGCCCCGGAGGTAGCGGGTTTACCGGGGAGCTGTTTTTT. Residues: CASSPGGSGFTGELFF.

The rearrangement uses TRBV5-1 and TRBJ2-3; possible D gene TRBD2, 6 bases. The V end lost 4 bases, the J end lost 4 bases, and 16 bases lay between the germline ends. CDR3 length: 15 amino acids. Germline CDR1 reads SGHRS; CDR2 reads YFSETQ. Here the CDR3 reads CASSPGPRGPDTQYF. The CDR3 coding sequence is TGCGCCAGCAGCCCGGGACCGCGGGGCCCAGATACGCAGTATTTT.

This sequence joins TRBV11-3 and TRBJ1-1; D might be TRBD1 (6 bases). Trimming pared 2 bases from V and 5 bases from J, leaving 9 bases between. The CDR3 runs 13 residues. Germline V lookup: CDR1 SGHNT, CDR2 YENEEA. CDR3 coding DNA: TGTGCCAGCAGCTTAACAGGGAGAACTGAAGCTTTCTTT. This translates into CASSLTGRTEAFF.

This chain connects TRBV3-1 (or the pseudogene TRBV3-2) to TRBJ1-6, with TRBD1 as a possible D gene (6 bases). Germline-derived CDR1 and CDR2 are LGHDT and YNNKEL (reference sequence). V gave up 4 bases and J gave up 2 bases, with 15 bases separating them. The CDR3 loop spans 17 amino acids. CDR3 nucleotide sequence: TGTGCCAGCAGCCCGGAGGGGGAGGGCCCCTATAATTCACCCCTCCACTTT. Amino acids: CASSPEGEGPYNSPLHF.

The chain employs TRBV5-6 and TRBJ2-3; 10 bases map to TRBD1. The CDR3 contains 16 residues. Germline lookup yields CDR1 SGHDT and CDR2 YYEEEE. V lost 5 bases and J lost 5; bases outside the gene matches: 11. This CDR3 is CASSYRTGGDLDTQYF. The CDR3 DNA follows: TGTGCCAGCAGTTATCGGACAGGGGGTGATTTAGATACGCAGTATTTT.

The chain joins TRBV3-1 (or the pseudogene TRBV3-2) to TRBJ1-2, with D possibly TRBD1 on 5 matching bases. The germline V and J ends were trimmed by 5 bases and 4 bases, with 14 bases remaining between them. The germline CDR1 and CDR2 sequences are LGHDT and YNNKEL (reference sequence). The CDR3 extends over 14 amino acids. The CDR3 is CASSSRSGGYGYTF. The CDR3 DNA reads as TGTGCCAGCAGCTCAAGGTCCGGGGGCTATGGCTACACCTTC.

The gene calls are TRBV2 and TRBJ2-7; 8 bases agree with TRBD1. After removal of 2 bases from V and 3 bases from J, the junction contained 6 bases not matched to a gene. The CDR3 has 15 amino acids. Germline V lookup: CDR1 SNHLY, CDR2 FYNNEI. The chain's CDR3 is CASSERGQARYEQYF. The CDR3 nucleotides are TGTGCCAGCAGTGAACGGGGACAGGCTCGCTACGAGCAGTACTTC.

The genes are TRBV6-2 or TRBV6-3 and TRBJ2-1; no clear D. The CDR3 runs to 14 residues. Trimming stripped 4 bases from V and 10 bases from J, with 17 bases between. Germline CDR1 MNHEY, CDR2 SVGEGT. The DNA for the CDR3 is TGTGCCAGCAGTTTCCGATTCCCCACCGGGGAGCAGTTCTTC. Protein: CASSFRFPTGEQFF.

The chain uses TRBV7-6 and TRBJ1-4, with 7 positions matching TRBD1. The CDR3 contains 17 residues. V gave up 4 bases and J gave up 4 bases; unmatched junction bases: 12. Germline CDR1 reads SGHVS; CDR2 reads FNYEAQ. CDR3 region: CASSSLRTGQHNEKLFF. The CDR3, as DNA: TGTGCCAGCAGCTCACTAAGAACGGGACAGCATAATGAAAAACTGTTTTTT.

The chain combines TRBV29-1 with TRBJ1-1, with TRBD1 identical over 7 bases. V gave up 6 bases and J gave up 7 bases; unmatched junction bases: 11. This CDR3 has 13 amino acids. Germline-derived CDR1 and CDR2 are SQVTM and ANQGSEA. CDR3 in amino acids: CSVGTERLSEAFF. CDR3 nucleotides: TGCAGCGTCGGGACAGAACGGTTAAGTGAAGCTTTCTTT.

The genes are TRBV6-5 and TRBJ1-1, with D possibly matching TRBD1 (6 bases). CDR3 length: 14 residues. Germline values: CDR1 MNHEY, CDR2 SVGAGI. The V gene lost 7 bases and the J gene lost 1 base, with 13 bases spanning the gap. CDR3 loop: CASTAPGANTEAFF. CDR3 in DNA: TGTGCCAGCACGGCCCCAGGGGCGAACACTGAAGCTTTCTTT.

This clone was recorded only once. V is TRBV11-3 and J is TRBJ1-1; the match to TRBD1 covers 9 bases. Germline-derived CDR1 and CDR2 are SGHNT and YENEEA. The CDR3 runs 13 residues. With 6 bases clipped from V and 5 bases from J, the junction kept 4 bases outside the gene matches. In nucleotides, the CDR3 is TGTGCCAGCAGTTATGACAGGGGGACTGAAGCTTTCTTT. Protein sequence: CASSYDRGTEAFF.

The rearrangement joins TRBV15 to TRBJ2-7; no clear D gene. The ends were cut back, 1 base at V and 3 bases at J, with 10 bases in the middle. CDR1 is LNHNV and CDR2 is YYDKDF in the germline V gene (reference sequence). The CDR3 runs 14 residues. CDR3 nucleotide sequence: TGTGCCACCAGCAGAGGAACGGTGATCTACGAGCAGTACTTC. Amino acid sequence: CATSRGTVIYEQYF.

Only one count was recorded for this clone. CDR3 region: CASSEEPGPTYEQYF. The DNA of the CDR3 is TGTGCCAGCAGTGAAGAGCCAGGCCCGACCTACGAGCAGTACTTC. The rearrangement joins TRBV6-1 to TRBJ2-7; D unresolved. Germline CDR1 reads MNHNS; CDR2 reads SASEGT. Trimming stripped 1 base from V and 2 bases from J, with 12 bases between. CDR3 length equals 15 residues.